A selection of T cell receptor beta chains follows, all from one sample in a study of shared clonotypes between healthy human individuals. Some clones are missing from TCRdb's copy, which holds only in-frame ones; the method was immunoSEQ multiplex PCR. The table lists about 680,000 clones, roughly nine tenths of them singletons, with more than 20% in the top ten. The sample was naive CD8+ T cells sorted from blood. All receptors derive from a man in his thirties or forties in good health. Each CDR3 is given with its conserved first and last residue. D genes are given only for firm matches. Not every row has a clone size; where given, it reads once, few, many or a size class.

clone_size: NA
v_call: TRBV20-1
j_call: TRBJ2-1
d_call: NA
cdr3_aa: CSAHLDNEQFF
cdr3_nt: TGCAGTGCTCACCTAGACAATGAGCAGTTCTTC

clone_size: NA
v_call: TRBV9
j_call: TRBJ1-1
d_call: NA
cdr3_aa: CASSVRGDRRTEAFF
cdr3_nt: TGTGCCAGCAGCGTAAGGGGGGACCGTCGCACTGAAGCTTTCTTT

clone_size: NA
v_call: TRBV29-1
j_call: TRBJ1-2
d_call: TRBD1
cdr3_aa: CSVEDKGTDYPYGYTF
cdr3_nt: TGCAGCGTTGAAGATAAAGGGACAGACTACCCCTATGGCTACACCTTC

clone_size: once
v_call: TRBV18
j_call: TRBJ2-2
d_call: NA
cdr3_aa: CASSVGADTGELFF
cdr3_nt: TGTGCCAGCTCCGTGGGGGCGGACACCGGGGAGCTGTTTTTT

clone_size: once
v_call: TRBV29-1
j_call: TRBJ2-1
d_call: NA
cdr3_aa: CSGEAGRPNEQFF
cdr3_nt: TGCAGCGGAGAGGCGGGACGACCCAATGAGCAGTTCTTC

clone_size: NA
v_call: TRBV7-2
j_call: TRBJ1-3
d_call: NA
cdr3_aa: CASSTDSSSGNTIYF
cdr3_nt: TGTGCCAGCAGTACAGACAGCAGCTCTGGAAACACCATATATTTT

clone_size: NA
v_call: TRBV5-1
j_call: TRBJ2-7
d_call: NA
cdr3_aa: CASGDLPGYEQYF
cdr3_nt: TGCGCCAGCGGGGACCTACCTGGTTACGAGCAGTACTTC

clone_size: NA
v_call: TRBV18
j_call: TRBJ2-3
d_call: NA
cdr3_aa: CASSLHRAGTDTQYF
cdr3_nt: TGTGCCAGCTCACTCCATAGGGCGGGGACAGATACGCAGTATTTT

clone_size: NA
v_call: TRBV7-9
j_call: TRBJ2-7
d_call: NA
cdr3_aa: CASSLRGNRVYEQYF
cdr3_nt: TGTGCCAGCAGCTTAAGGGGTAACAGGGTCTACGAGCAGTACTTC

clone_size: NA
v_call: TRBV5-1
j_call: TRBJ2-1
d_call: NA
cdr3_aa: CASTFGASYNEQFF
cdr3_nt: TGCGCCAGCACGTTCGGCGCCTCCTACAATGAGCAGTTCTTC

clone_size: NA
v_call: TRBV11-2
j_call: TRBJ2-5
d_call: NA
cdr3_aa: CASSLVGVGTQYF
cdr3_nt: TGTGCCAGCAGCTTAGTAGGGGTGGGGACCCAGTACTTC

clone_size: NA
v_call: TRBV4-1
j_call: TRBJ2-7
d_call: TRBD2
cdr3_aa: CASSPWGSGRGEQYF
cdr3_nt: TGCGCCAGCAGCCCCTGGGGTAGCGGGAGGGGCGAGCAGTACTTC

clone_size: NA
v_call: TRBV7-2
j_call: TRBJ2-5
d_call: TRBD2
cdr3_aa: CASSLVPSGSYETQYF
cdr3_nt: TGTGCCAGCAGCTTAGTGCCTAGCGGGAGCTATGAGACCCAGTACTTC

clone_size: NA
v_call: TRBV6-5
j_call: TRBJ2-2
d_call: NA
cdr3_aa: CASSYGYRGNTGELFF
cdr3_nt: TGTGCCAGCAGTTACGGTTACCGGGGGAACACCGGGGAGCTGTTTTTT

clone_size: NA
v_call: TRBV19
j_call: TRBJ2-1
d_call: NA
cdr3_aa: CASSIVLDFNEQFF
cdr3_nt: TGTGCCAGTAGTATAGTCCTGGACTTCAATGAGCAGTTCTTC

clone_size: NA
v_call: TRBV21-1
j_call: TRBJ2-3
d_call: NA
cdr3_aa: CASSKRVTDTQYF
cdr3_nt: TGTGCCAGCAGCAAACGGGTCACAGATACGCAGTATTTT

clone_size: NA
v_call: TRBV30
j_call: TRBJ1-1
d_call: NA
cdr3_aa: CAWSVWLVTLLEGGDTEAFF
cdr3_nt: TGTGCCTGGAGTGTTTGGTTAGTGACTCTTTTAGAGGGTGGGGACACTGAAGCTTTCTTT

clone_size: NA
v_call: TRBV29-1
j_call: TRBJ2-7
d_call: TRBD2
cdr3_aa: CSVLGLAGSNRYEQYF
cdr3_nt: TGCAGCGTCCTGGGACTAGCGGGAAGTAATAGGTACGAGCAGTACTTC

clone_size: NA
v_call: TRBV6-1
j_call: TRBJ2-1
d_call: NA
cdr3_aa: CASSDWTGYEQFF
cdr3_nt: TGTGCCAGCAGTGACTGGACCGGTTATGAGCAGTTCTTC

clone_size: NA
v_call: TRBV29-1
j_call: TRBJ1-1
d_call: NA
cdr3_aa: CSVEGSELEAFF
cdr3_nt: TGCAGCGTTGAAGGGTCCGAGCTTGAAGCTTTCTTT

clone_size: NA
v_call: TRBV6-5
j_call: TRBJ1-1
d_call: NA
cdr3_aa: CASSYAGTSSTEAFF
cdr3_nt: TGTGCCAGCAGTTACGCCGGGACCAGTTCCACTGAAGCTTTCTTT

clone_size: NA
v_call: TRBV5-1
j_call: TRBJ2-3
d_call: NA
cdr3_aa: CASSFLLGQSTDTQYF
cdr3_nt: TGCGCCAGCAGCTTCCTTTTGGGGCAAAGCACAGATACGCAGTATTTT

clone_size: NA
v_call: TRBV7-9
j_call: TRBJ2-6
d_call: TRBD1
cdr3_aa: CASSLVSGQGPGANVLTF
cdr3_nt: TGTGCCAGCAGCTTAGTTTCGGGACAGGGGCCTGGGGCCAACGTCCTGACTTTC

clone_size: once
v_call: TRBV4-1
j_call: TRBJ2-7
d_call: TRBD1
cdr3_aa: CASSQDSRGSYEQYF
cdr3_nt: TGCGCCAGCAGCCAAGATTCCAGGGGGTCCTACGAGCAGTACTTC

clone_size: NA
v_call: TRBV27
j_call: TRBJ2-7
d_call: NA
cdr3_aa: CATPPLGPHPYEQYF
cdr3_nt: TGTGCCACCCCTCCCTTGGGCCCACACCCCTACGAGCAGTACTTC

clone_size: NA
v_call: TRBV6-1
j_call: TRBJ1-1
d_call: NA
cdr3_aa: CASSEEVQAEAFF
cdr3_nt: TGTGCCAGCAGTGAAGAGGTACAGGCTGAAGCTTTCTTT

clone_size: NA
v_call: TRBV11-3
j_call: TRBJ2-1
d_call: NA
cdr3_aa: CASSLLSGGGDYNEQFF
cdr3_nt: TGTGCCAGCAGCTTACTTAGCGGAGGCGGGGACTACAATGAGCAGTTCTTC

clone_size: NA
v_call: TRBV27
j_call: TRBJ1-1
d_call: TRBD1
cdr3_aa: CASSLGTGGAFF
cdr3_nt: TGTGCCAGCAGTTTGGGTACAGGGGGAGCTTTCTTT

clone_size: once
v_call: TRBV19
j_call: TRBJ2-7
d_call: NA
cdr3_aa: CASSIQGVGGYEQYF
cdr3_nt: TGTGCCAGTAGTATTCAGGGAGTAGGGGGTTACGAGCAGTACTTC

clone_size: NA
v_call: TRBV9
j_call: TRBJ2-7
d_call: TRBD1
cdr3_aa: CASSVDRGPYEQYF
cdr3_nt: TGTGCCAGCAGCGTCGACAGGGGCCCCTACGAGCAGTACTTC

clone_size: NA
v_call: TRBV28
j_call: TRBJ2-5
d_call: TRBD2
cdr3_aa: CASSFTSGRETQYF
cdr3_nt: TGTGCCAGCAGTTTTACTAGCGGGAGAGAGACCCAGTACTTC

clone_size: few
v_call: TRBV6-1
j_call: TRBJ2-3
d_call: NA
cdr3_aa: CASSEAGGTGSDTQYF
cdr3_nt: TGTGCCAGCAGTGAAGCGGGGGGGACAGGCTCAGATACGCAGTATTTT

clone_size: NA
v_call: TRBV2
j_call: TRBJ2-7
d_call: NA
cdr3_aa: CASSDIPRDEQYF
cdr3_nt: TGTGCCAGCAGTGACATCCCTAGGGACGAGCAGTACTTC

clone_size: NA
v_call: TRBV7-9
j_call: TRBJ2-5
d_call: NA
cdr3_aa: CASSPPRWVDIQETQYF
cdr3_nt: TGTGCCAGCAGCCCACCCCGGTGGGTTGACATCCAAGAGACCCAGTACTTC

clone_size: NA
v_call: TRBV30
j_call: TRBJ2-7
d_call: NA
cdr3_aa: CAWTFGPGYEQYF
cdr3_nt: NA

clone_size: NA
v_call: TRBV15
j_call: TRBJ1-5
d_call: NA
cdr3_aa: CATSRATDGPRQPQHF
cdr3_nt: TGTGCCACCAGCAGAGCGACGGACGGCCCCCGTCAGCCCCAGCATTTT

clone_size: NA
v_call: TRBV27
j_call: TRBJ2-5
d_call: TRBD2
cdr3_aa: CASRVAGNQETQYF
cdr3_nt: TGTGCCAGCAGGGTAGCGGGGAACCAAGAGACCCAGTACTTC

clone_size: NA
v_call: TRBV7-6
j_call: TRBJ1-5
d_call: NA
cdr3_aa: CASSLEAEYSNQPQHF
cdr3_nt: TGTGCCAGCAGCTTAGAAGCAGAATATAGCAATCAGCCCCAGCATTTT

clone_size: NA
v_call: TRBV7-9
j_call: TRBJ2-1
d_call: TRBD2
cdr3_aa: CASSSFGTSGVDNEQFF
cdr3_nt: TGTGCCAGCAGCTCTTTCGGGACTAGCGGAGTTGACAATGAGCAGTTCTTC

clone_size: NA
v_call: TRBV7-9
j_call: TRBJ2-1
d_call: NA
cdr3_aa: CASSWQNNNEQFF
cdr3_nt: TGTGCCAGCAGCTGGCAGAATAACAATGAGCAGTTCTTC

clone_size: NA
v_call: TRBV6-6
j_call: TRBJ2-5
d_call: NA
cdr3_aa: CASSSTLSSQETQYF
cdr3_nt: TGTGCCAGCAGCTCCACCTTGTCATCCCAAGAGACCCAGTACTTC

clone_size: few
v_call: TRBV9
j_call: TRBJ2-7
d_call: NA
cdr3_aa: CASSTASASYEQYF
cdr3_nt: TGTGCCAGCAGCACCGCTAGCGCTTCCTACGAGCAGTACTTC

clone_size: NA
v_call: TRBV4-1
j_call: TRBJ2-1
d_call: NA
cdr3_aa: CASSQIAGTFNEQFF
cdr3_nt: TGCGCCAGCAGCCAAATTGCCGGGACTTTCAATGAGCAGTTCTTC

clone_size: once
v_call: TRBV7-9
j_call: TRBJ2-7
d_call: NA
cdr3_aa: CASAWAEDIYEQYF
cdr3_nt: TGTGCCAGCGCGTGGGCGGAAGACATCTACGAGCAGTACTTC

clone_size: NA
v_call: TRBV18
j_call: TRBJ2-1
d_call: NA
cdr3_aa: CASSPLGTVLDEQFF
cdr3_nt: TGTGCCAGCTCACCCCTGGGGACCGTTCTTGATGAGCAGTTCTTC

clone_size: NA
v_call: TRBV2
j_call: TRBJ1-5
d_call: NA
cdr3_aa: CASSEQGREGNQPQHF
cdr3_nt: TGTGCCAGCAGCGAACAGGGCAGGGAGGGCAATCAGCCCCAGCATTTT

clone_size: NA
v_call: TRBV4-1
j_call: TRBJ2-2
d_call: NA
cdr3_aa: CASSQELTGELFF
cdr3_nt: TGCGCCAGCAGCCAAGAGTTAACCGGGGAGCTGTTTTTT

clone_size: NA
v_call: TRBV11-3
j_call: TRBJ2-1
d_call: TRBD2
cdr3_aa: CASSPGTSGGGNEQFF
cdr3_nt: TGTGCCAGCAGCCCTGGGACTAGCGGAGGGGGCAATGAGCAGTTCTTC

clone_size: NA
v_call: TRBV2
j_call: TRBJ2-5
d_call: TRBD2
cdr3_aa: CASSPALGLAGKTQYF
cdr3_nt: TGTGCCAGCAGTCCCGCCCTAGGACTAGCAGGGAAGACCCAGTACTTC

clone_size: NA
v_call: TRBV19
j_call: TRBJ2-7
d_call: NA
cdr3_aa: CASSPSFRTADYEQYF
cdr3_nt: TGTGCCAGTAGTCCCTCCTTTCGGACAGCGGACTACGAGCAGTACTTC

clone_size: NA
v_call: TRBV6-6
j_call: TRBJ2-1
d_call: TRBD2
cdr3_aa: CASSYSGLYNEQFF
cdr3_nt: TGTGCCAGCAGTTACTCGGGACTATACAATGAGCAGTTCTTC

clone_size: NA
v_call: TRBV11-2
j_call: TRBJ2-1
d_call: NA
cdr3_aa: CASSLTSSHDQNNEQFF
cdr3_nt: TGTGCCAGCAGCTTAACCTCTAGCCACGACCAGAACAATGAGCAGTTCTTC

clone_size: NA
v_call: TRBV2
j_call: TRBJ2-1
d_call: NA
cdr3_aa: CASRGLTNEQFF
cdr3_nt: TGTGCCAGCAGGGGACTCACCAATGAGCAGTTCTTC

clone_size: NA
v_call: TRBV7-9
j_call: TRBJ2-7
d_call: TRBD2
cdr3_aa: CASSLATSGRNEQYF
cdr3_nt: TGTGCCAGCAGCTTAGCGACTAGCGGGAGGAACGAGCAGTACTTC

clone_size: NA
v_call: TRBV5-6
j_call: TRBJ1-1
d_call: NA
cdr3_aa: CASTSTTGSAEAFF
cdr3_nt: TGTGCCAGCACTTCTACGACAGGCTCCGCTGAAGCTTTCTTT